The 9 T cell receptor beta chains reported below all come from one sample, sequenced in a study of blood T cell repertoires in COVID-19. Some clones are missing from TCRdb's copy, which holds only in-frame ones; the method was immunoSEQ multiplex PCR. The table shows 84,000 or so clones, with roughly 88% occurring only once. Specimen: peripheral blood. The receptors were sampled from a man aged 70-80 years with acute or convalescent COVID-19.

This clone was found once. The V gene is TRBV6-6, the J gene TRBJ1-6; TRBD1 matches 9 bases. The ends lost 4 bases at V and 9 bases at J; junction bases unmatched: 4. CDR1 and CDR2 from the germline V gene are MNHNY and SVGAGI (reference sequence). The CDR3 is 14 amino acids. This chain's CDR3 is CASSWGQGGSPLHF. CDR3 nucleotide sequence: TGTGCCAGCAGTTGGGGACAGGGTGGTTCACCCCTCCACTTT.

V and J are TRBV3-1 (or the pseudogene TRBV3-2) and TRBJ1-6; D is possibly TRBD1 (5 bases). The CDR3 loop spans 14 amino acids. The germline gives CDR1 LGHDT, CDR2 YNNKEL (reference sequence). V was clipped by 4 bases and J by 8 bases, with 12 bases between them. CDR3 in DNA: TGTGCCAGCAGCCCATTATGGGGGGATTCACCCCTCCACTTT. It codes for CASSPLWGDSPLHF.

V usage is TRBV30 and J usage is TRBJ1-1, with a weak D call TRBD1 (5 bases). CDR1 is GTSNPN, CDR2 SVGIG, per germline (reference sequence). This CDR3 is built from 11 residues. CDR3 loop: CVGGVRTEAFF. The CDR3 nucleotides read TGTGTGGGGGGGGTACGAACTGAAGCTTTCTTT. The entire variable domain, with the rest obtained from reference TRBV30 and TRBJ1-1, is as follows: SQTIHQWPATLVQPVGSPLSLECTVEGTSNPNLYWYRQAAGRGLQLLFYSVGIGQISSEVPQNLSASRPQDRQFILSSKKLLLSDSGFYLCVGGVRTEAFFGQGTRLTVV.

This chain links TRBV2 with TRBJ2-1, with TRBD1 matching 9 bases. The CDR3 is 14 amino acids. The trim removed 4 bases at V and 8 bases at J, leaving 6 bases unmatched. Germline V gene sequence: CDR1 SNHLY, CDR2 FYNNEI. The CDR3 is CASSARTGVDEQFF. The DNA of the CDR3 is TGTGCCAGCAGTGCCAGGACAGGGGTCGATGAGCAGTTCTTC.

The rearrangement uses TRBV20-1 and TRBJ1-5; D gene ambiguous. CDR3 size: 17 residues. Germline V lookup: CDR1 DFQATT, CDR2 SNEGSKA (reference sequence). Trimming removed 3 bases from V and 4 bases from J, with 22 bases in between. CDR3 DNA: TGCAGTGCTAGTATTACGTCGGCGGGCGCGCTAAATCAGCCCCAGCATTTT. Translation gives CSASITSAGALNQPQHF.

The count of this clone is one. This rearrangement joins TRBV5-5 to TRBJ2-7; possible D gene TRBD1, 6 bases. Looked up from germline, CDR1 is SGHKS and CDR2 is YYEKEE (reference sequence). V was shortened by 5 bases and J by 1 base, with 16 bases between the two germline ends. The CDR3 contains 15 residues. CDR3 region: CASRPGQTLSYEQYF. For the CDR3, the DNA is TGTGCCAGCAGACCCGGACAGACCCTATCCTACGAGCAGTACTTC.

The V gene is TRBV9, the J gene TRBJ1-1; a possible D gene is TRBD1 (6 bases). CDR1 and CDR2 from the germline V gene are SGDLS and YYNGEE. V lost 5 bases and J 0 bases, leaving 17 bases between the germline ends. This CDR3 region has 16 residues. CDR3 region: CASSADRRGMNTEAFF. DNA for the CDR3: TGTGCCAGCAGTGCGGACCGAAGGGGGATGAACACTGAAGCTTTCTTT.

This chain uses TRBV19 with TRBJ2-7; TRBD1 matches 11 bases. The CDR3 runs 14 residues. Unmatched junction bases numbered 3, after V lost 5 bases and J lost 3 bases. Per germline, CDR1 LNHDA and CDR2 SQIVND (reference sequence). This CDR3 is CASSPGTGGYEQYF. In DNA, the CDR3 is TGTGCCAGTAGTCCCGGGACAGGGGGCTACGAGCAGTACTTC. The complete variable domain, with remaining parts taken from reference TRBV19 and TRBJ2-7, reads DGGITQSPKYLFRKEGQNVTLSCEQNLNHDAMYWYRQDPGQGLRLIYYSQIVNDFQKGDIAEGYSVSREKKESFPLTVTSAQKNPTAFYLCASSPGTGGYEQYFGPGTRLTVT.

The J gene is TRBJ1-2, the V gene TRBV6-2 or TRBV6-3; D is ambiguous. Trimming took off 0 bases at V and 9 bases at J, with 11 bases between the two ends. This CDR3 has 13 residues. CDR1 and CDR2 from the germline V gene are MNHEY and SVGEGT. The DNA of the CDR3 is TGTGCCAGCAGTTACTCGACGGGTCCGCGCTACACCTTC. Translating gives CASSYSTGPRYTF.